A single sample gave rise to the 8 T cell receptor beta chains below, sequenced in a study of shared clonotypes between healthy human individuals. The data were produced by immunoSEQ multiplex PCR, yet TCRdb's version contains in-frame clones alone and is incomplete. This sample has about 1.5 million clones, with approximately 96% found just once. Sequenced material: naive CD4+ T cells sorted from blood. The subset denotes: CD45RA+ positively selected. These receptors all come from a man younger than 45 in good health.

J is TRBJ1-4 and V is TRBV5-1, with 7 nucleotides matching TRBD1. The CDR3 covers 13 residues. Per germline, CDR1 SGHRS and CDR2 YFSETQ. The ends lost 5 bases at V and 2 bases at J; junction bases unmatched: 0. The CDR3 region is CASRQGTNEKLFF. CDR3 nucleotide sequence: TGCGCCAGCAGACAGGGGACTAATGAAAAACTGTTTTTT.

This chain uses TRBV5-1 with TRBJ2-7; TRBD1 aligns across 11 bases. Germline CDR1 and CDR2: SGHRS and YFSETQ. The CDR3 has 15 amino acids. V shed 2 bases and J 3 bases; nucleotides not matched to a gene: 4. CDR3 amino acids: CASSFGTGGGYEQYF. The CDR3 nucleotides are TGCGCCAGCAGCTTCGGGACAGGGGGTGGCTACGAGCAGTACTTC.

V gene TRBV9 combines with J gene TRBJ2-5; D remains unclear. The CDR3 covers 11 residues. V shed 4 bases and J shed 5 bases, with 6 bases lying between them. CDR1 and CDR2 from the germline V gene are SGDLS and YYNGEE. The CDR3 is CASSLRETQYF. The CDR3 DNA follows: TGTGCCAGCAGCTTAAGGGAGACCCAGTACTTC.

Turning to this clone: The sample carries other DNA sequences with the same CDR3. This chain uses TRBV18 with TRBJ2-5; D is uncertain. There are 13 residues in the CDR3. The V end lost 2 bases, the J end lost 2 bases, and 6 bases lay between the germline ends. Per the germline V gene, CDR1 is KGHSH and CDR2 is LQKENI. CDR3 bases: TGTGCCAGCTCACCAGGAGTTCAAGAGACCCAGTACTTC. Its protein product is CASSPGVQETQYF. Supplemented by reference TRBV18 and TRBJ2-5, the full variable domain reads NAGVMQNPRHLVRRRGQEARLRCSPMKGHSHVYWYRQLPEEGLKFMVYLQKENIIDESGMPKERFSAEFPKEGPSILRIQQVVRGDSAAYFCASSPGVQETQYFGPGTRLLVL.

This CDR3 is CALKPRNRSSYEQYF. The DNA of the CDR3 is TGTGCCTTAAAACCACGCAATCGGAGCTCCTACGAGCAGTACTTC. The chain joins TRBV30 to TRBJ2-7; D gene ambiguous. Looked up from germline, CDR1 is GTSNPN and CDR2 is SVGIG (reference sequence). V was pared by 7 bases and J by 0 bases, with 19 bases between. CDR3 length equals 15 residues.

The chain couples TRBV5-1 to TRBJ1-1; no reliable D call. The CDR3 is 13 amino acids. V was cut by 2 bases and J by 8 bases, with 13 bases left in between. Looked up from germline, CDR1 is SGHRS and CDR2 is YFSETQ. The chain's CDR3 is CASSFQDTWEAFF. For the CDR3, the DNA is TGCGCCAGCAGCTTCCAAGACACTTGGGAAGCTTTCTTT.

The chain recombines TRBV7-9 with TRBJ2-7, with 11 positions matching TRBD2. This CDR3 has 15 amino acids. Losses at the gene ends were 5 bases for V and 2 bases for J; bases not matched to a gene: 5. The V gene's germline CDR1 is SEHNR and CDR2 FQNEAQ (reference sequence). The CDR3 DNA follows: TGTGCCAGCAGCGCGTCGGGACTAGCGGCCTACGAGCAGTACTTC. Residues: CASSASGLAAYEQYF.

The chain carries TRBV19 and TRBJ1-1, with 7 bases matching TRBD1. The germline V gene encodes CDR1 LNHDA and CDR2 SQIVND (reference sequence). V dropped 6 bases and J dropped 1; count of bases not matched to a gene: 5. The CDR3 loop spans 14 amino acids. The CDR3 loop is CASRTTGRNTEAFF. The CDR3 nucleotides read TGTGCCAGTAGGACGACAGGGAGGAACACTGAAGCTTTCTTT.